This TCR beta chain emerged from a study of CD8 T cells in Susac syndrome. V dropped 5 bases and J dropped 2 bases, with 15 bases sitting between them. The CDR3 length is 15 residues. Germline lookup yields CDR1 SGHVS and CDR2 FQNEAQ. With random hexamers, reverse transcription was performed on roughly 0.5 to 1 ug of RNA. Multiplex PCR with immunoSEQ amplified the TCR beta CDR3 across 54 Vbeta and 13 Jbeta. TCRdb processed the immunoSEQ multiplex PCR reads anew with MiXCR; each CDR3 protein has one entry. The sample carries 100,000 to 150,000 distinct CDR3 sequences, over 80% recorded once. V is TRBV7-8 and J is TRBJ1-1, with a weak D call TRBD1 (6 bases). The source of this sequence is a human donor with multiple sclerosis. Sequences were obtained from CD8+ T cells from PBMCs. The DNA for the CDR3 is TGTGCCAGCAGCCAAATTGGGGGCTTAAACACTGAAGCTTTCTTT. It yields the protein CASSQIGGLNTEAFF.